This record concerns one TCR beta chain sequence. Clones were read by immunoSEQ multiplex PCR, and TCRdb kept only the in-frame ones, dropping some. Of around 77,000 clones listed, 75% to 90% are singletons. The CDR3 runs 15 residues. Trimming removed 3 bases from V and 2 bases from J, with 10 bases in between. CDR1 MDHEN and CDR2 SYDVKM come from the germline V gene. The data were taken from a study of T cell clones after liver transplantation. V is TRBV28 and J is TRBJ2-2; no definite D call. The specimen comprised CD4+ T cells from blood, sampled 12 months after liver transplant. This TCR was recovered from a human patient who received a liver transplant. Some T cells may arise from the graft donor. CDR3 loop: CASSLLWRNTGELFF. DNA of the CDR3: TGTGCCAGCAGTTTGTTGTGGAGAAACACCGGGGAGCTGTTTTTT.